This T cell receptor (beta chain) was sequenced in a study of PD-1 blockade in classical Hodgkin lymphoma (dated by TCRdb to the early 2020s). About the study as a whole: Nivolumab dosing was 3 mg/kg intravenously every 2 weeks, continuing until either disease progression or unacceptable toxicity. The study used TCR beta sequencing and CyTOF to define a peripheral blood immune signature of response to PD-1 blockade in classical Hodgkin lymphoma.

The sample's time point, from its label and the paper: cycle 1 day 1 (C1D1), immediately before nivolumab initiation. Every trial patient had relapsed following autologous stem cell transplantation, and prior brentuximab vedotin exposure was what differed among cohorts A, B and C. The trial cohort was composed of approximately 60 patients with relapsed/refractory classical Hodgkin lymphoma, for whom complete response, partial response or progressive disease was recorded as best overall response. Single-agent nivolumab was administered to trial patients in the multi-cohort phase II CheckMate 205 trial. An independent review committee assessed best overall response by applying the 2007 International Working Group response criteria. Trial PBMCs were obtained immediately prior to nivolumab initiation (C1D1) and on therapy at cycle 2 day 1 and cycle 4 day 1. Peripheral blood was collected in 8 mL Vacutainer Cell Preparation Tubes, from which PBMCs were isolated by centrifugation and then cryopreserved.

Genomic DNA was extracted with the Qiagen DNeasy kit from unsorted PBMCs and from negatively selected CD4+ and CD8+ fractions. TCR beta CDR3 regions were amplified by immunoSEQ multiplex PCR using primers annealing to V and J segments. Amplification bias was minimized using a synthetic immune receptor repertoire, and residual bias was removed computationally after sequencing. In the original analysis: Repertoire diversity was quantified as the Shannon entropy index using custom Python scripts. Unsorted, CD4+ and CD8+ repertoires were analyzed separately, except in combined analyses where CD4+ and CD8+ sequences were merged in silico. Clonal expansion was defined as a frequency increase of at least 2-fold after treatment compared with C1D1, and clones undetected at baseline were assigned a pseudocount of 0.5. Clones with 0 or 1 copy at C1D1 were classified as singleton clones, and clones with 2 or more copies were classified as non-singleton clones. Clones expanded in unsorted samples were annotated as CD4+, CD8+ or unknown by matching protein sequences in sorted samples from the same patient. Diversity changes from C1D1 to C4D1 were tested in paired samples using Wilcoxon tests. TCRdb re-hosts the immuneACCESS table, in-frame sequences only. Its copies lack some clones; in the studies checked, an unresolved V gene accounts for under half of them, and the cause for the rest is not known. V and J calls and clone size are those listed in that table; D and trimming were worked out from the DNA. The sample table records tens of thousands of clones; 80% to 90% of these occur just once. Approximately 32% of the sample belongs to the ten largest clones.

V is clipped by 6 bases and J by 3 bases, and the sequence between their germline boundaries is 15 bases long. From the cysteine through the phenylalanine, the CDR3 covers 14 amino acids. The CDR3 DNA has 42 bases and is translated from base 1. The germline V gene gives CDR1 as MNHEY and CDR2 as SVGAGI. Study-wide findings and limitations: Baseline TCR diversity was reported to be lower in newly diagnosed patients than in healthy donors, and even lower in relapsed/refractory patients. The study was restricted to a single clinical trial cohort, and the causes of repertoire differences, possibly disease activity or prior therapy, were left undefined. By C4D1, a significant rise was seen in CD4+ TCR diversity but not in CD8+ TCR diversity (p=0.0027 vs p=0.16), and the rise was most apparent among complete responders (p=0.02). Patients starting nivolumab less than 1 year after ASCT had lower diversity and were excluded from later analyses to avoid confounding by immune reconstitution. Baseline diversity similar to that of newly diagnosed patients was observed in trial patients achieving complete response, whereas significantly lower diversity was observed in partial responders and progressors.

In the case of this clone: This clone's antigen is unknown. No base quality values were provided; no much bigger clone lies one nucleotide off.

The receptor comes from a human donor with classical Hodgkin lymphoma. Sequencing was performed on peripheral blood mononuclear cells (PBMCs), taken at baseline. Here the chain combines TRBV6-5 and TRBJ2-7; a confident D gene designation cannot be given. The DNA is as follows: TGTGCCAGCAGCTTCTCACATACGTACTACGAGCAGTACTTC. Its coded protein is CASSFSHTYYEQYF.